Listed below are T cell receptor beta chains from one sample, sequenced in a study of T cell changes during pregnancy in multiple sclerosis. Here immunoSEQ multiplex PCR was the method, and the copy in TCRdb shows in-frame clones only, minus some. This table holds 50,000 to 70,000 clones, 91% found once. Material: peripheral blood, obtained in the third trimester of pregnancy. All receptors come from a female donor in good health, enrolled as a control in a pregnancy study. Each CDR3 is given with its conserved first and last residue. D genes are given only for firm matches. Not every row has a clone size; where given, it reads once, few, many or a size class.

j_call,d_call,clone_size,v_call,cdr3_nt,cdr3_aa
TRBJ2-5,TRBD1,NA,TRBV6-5,TGTGCCAGCAAGATGACAGGGCGGGAGACCCAGTACTTC,CASKMTGRETQYF
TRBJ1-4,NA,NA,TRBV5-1,TGCGCCAGCAGAACAGATAATGAAAAACTGTTTTTT,CASRTDNEKLFF
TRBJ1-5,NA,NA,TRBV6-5,TGTGCCAGCAGCTCTCAAGAGAATCAGCCCCAGCATTTT,CASSSQENQPQHF
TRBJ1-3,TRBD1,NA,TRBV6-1,TGTGCCAGCAGTGTCGGGGACAGTTACTCTGGAAACACCATATATTTT,CASSVGDSYSGNTIYF
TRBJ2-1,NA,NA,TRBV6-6,TGTGCCAGCAGTTCTAGGGGTAACAATGAGCAGTTCTTC,CASSSRGNNEQFF
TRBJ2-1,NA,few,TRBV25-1,TGTGCCAGCGGAGGGACAGCCTCCTATGAGCAGTTCTTC,CASGGTASYEQFF
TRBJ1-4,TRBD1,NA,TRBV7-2,TGTGCCAGCAGCTTAAACTTGAGGGGGCGGGAAAAACTGTTTTTT,CASSLNLRGREKLFF
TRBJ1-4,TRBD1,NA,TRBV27,TGTGCCAGCAGTTTATTGGCAGGGGGCGCAACTAATGAAAAACTGTTTTTT,CASSLLAGGATNEKLFF
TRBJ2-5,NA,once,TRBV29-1,TGCAGCGTTGAGCGGGATGGGGAGACCCAGTACTTC,CSVERDGETQYF
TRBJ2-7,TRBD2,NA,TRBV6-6,TGTGCCGCATCCGGGACTAGCGGCTCCTACGAGCAGTACTTC,CAASGTSGSYEQYF
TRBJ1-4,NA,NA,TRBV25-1,TGTGCCAGCAGTGTGACGGGGGGGAATGAAAAACTGTTTTTT,CASSVTGGNEKLFF
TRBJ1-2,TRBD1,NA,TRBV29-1,TGCAGCGTTGAAGACAGGGGGCGCGGCTATGGCTACACCTTC,CSVEDRGRGYGYTF
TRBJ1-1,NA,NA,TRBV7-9,TGTGCCAGCAGCGAAGGACAGAACACTGAAGCTTTCTTT,CASSEGQNTEAFF
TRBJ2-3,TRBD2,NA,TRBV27,TGTGCCAGCAGTTTGACTAGCGGGAGAAGAACAGATACGCAGTATTTT,CASSLTSGRRTDTQYF
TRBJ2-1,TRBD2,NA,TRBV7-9,TGTGCCAGCAGCCCCCCGGGACTAGCGGATTATGAGCAGTTCTTC,CASSPPGLADYEQFF
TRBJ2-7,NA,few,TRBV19,TGTGCCAGTAGTATATTAAGGACAGAGCTCACCTACGAGCAGTACTTC,CASSILRTELTYEQYF
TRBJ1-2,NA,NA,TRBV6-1,TGTGCCAGCAGTGATGGGTCTCGTAGGACAGCCCGGGTCATCGGCTACACCTTC,CASSDGSRRTARVIGYTF
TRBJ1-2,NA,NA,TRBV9,TGTGCCAGCAGCGTAGCCCCGGGGGGTTCCGGGAACTATGGCTACACCTTC,CASSVAPGGSGNYGYTF
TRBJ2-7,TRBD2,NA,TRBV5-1,TGCGCCAGCAGCTTGTGGGGCGGGGGATCCCTCGACGAGCAGTACTTC,CASSLWGGGSLDEQYF
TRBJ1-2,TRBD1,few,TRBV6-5,TGTGCCAGCAGCGAACAGGGGGCAGGCTATGGCTACACCTTC,CASSEQGAGYGYTF
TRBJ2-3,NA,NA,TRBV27,TGTGCCAGCGGCCCCACGGAGGGAGCCGATACGCAGTATTTT,CASGPTEGADTQYF
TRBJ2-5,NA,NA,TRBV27,TGTGCCAGCAGTCCACGAGCCGCCATCGAGGAGACCCAGTACTTC,CASSPRAAIEETQYF
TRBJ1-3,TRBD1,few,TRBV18,TGTGCCAGCTCACCACTATCACAGGGGGCGCGAGGAAACACCATATATTTT,CASSPLSQGARGNTIYF
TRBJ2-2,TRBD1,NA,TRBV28,TGTGCCAGCAGCCCGGGACAGGGTAACACCGGGGAGCTGTTTTTT,CASSPGQGNTGELFF
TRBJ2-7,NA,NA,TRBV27,TGTGCCAGCAGTCGCGGACAGACCGCCGCCGAGCAGTACTTC,CASSRGQTAAEQYF
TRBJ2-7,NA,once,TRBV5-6,TGTGCCAGCAGCCCGGAGAATTCCTACGAGCAGTACTTC,CASSPENSYEQYF
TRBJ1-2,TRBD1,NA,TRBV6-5,TGTGCCAGCAGGCCAAATAAAGGGGGCGCCGCGGGCTACACCTTC,CASRPNKGGAAGYTF
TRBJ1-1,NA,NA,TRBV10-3,TGTGCCATCAGCGGGAACACTGAAGCTTTCTTT,CAISGNTEAFF
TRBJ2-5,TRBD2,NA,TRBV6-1,TGTGCCAGCAGTCAGCTAGCGGGGGCACAAGAGACCCAGTACTTC,CASSQLAGAQETQYF
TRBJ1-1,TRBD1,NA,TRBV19,TGTGCCAGTAAGACAGGGGGGAACACTGAAGCTTTCTTT,CASKTGGNTEAFF
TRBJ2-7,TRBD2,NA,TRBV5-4,TGTGCCAGCAGCCCCGGGACTATCCCCTACGAGCAGTACTTC,CASSPGTIPYEQYF
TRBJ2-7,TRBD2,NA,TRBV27,TGTGCCAGCAGTCGAGGAGCGGAGACGGGGGGCGAGCAGTACTTC,CASSRGAETGGEQYF
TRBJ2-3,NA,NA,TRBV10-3,TGTGCCATCAGTGCGCCTAGACTTGGCACAGATACGCAGTATTTT,CAISAPRLGTDTQYF